Many counts were recorded for the clone carrying this T cell receptor beta chain. Antigen: not known. In TCRdb, the reads were re-called with MiXCR into one record per CDR3 protein. Here the sample spans tens of thousands of distinct CDR3 sequences, under 5% being singletons. The data were taken from a study of T cell repertoires in cytomegalovirus infection. This CDR3 has 13 residues. Trimming removed 2 bases from V and 7 bases from J, with 11 bases in between. Germline V gene lookup returns CDR1 MDHEN and CDR2 SYDVKM. Findings and limits, study-wide: CMV carriers with the relevant HLA were identified by cumulative public TCR beta family frequency. Ex vivo, HLA-C-restricted CMV-specific TCR beta clonotypes prevailed over the rest of the response.

The V call is TRBV28, the J call TRBJ1-2, with D possibly being TRBD1 (6 bases). The material sequenced was PBMCs. The TCR comes from a human donor in good health (CMV status not recorded). Some clones in this sample may be carry-over from other donors' samples. The CDR3 spells CASSLTTGFGYTF. CDR3 sequence (DNA): TGTGCCAGCAGTTTAACGACAGGATTTGGCTACACCTTC.